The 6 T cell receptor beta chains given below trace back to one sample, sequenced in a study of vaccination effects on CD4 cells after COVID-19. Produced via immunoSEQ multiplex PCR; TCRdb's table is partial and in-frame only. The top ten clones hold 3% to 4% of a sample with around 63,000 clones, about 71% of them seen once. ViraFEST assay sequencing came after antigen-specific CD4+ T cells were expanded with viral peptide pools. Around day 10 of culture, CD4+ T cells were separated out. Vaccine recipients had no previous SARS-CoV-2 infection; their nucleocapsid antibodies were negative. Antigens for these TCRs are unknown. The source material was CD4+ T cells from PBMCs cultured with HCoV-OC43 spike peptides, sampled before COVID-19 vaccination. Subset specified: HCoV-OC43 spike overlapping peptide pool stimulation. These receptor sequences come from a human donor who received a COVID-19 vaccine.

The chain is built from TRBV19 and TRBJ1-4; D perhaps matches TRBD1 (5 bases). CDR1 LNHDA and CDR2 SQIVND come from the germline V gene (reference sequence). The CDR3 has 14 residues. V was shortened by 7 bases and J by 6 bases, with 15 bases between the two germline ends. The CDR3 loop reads CASNRGDLDEKLFF. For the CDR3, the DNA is TGTGCCAGTAACCGAGGGGATCTGGATGAAAAACTGTTTTTT.

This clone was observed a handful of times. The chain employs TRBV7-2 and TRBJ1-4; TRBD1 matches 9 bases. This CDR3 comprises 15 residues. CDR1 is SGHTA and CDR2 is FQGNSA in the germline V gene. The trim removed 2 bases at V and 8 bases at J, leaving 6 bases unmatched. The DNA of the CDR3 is TGTGCCAGCAGCTTATTGGGACAGGGACAGGAAAAACTGTTTTTT. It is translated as CASSLLGQGQEKLFF.

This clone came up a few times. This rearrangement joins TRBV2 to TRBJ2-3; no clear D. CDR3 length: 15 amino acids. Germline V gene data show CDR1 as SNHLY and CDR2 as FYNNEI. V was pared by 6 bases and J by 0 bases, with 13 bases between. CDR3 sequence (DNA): TGTGCCAGCAGGGGCCGACGCCTTAGCACAGATACGCAGTATTTT. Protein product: CASRGRRLSTDTQYF. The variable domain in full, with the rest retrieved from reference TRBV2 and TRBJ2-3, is EPEVTQTPSHQVTQMGQEVILRCVPISNHLYFYWYRQILGQKVEFLVSFYNNEISEKSEIFDDQFSVERPDGSNFTLKIRSTKLEDSAMYFCASRGRRLSTDTQYFGPGTRLTVL.

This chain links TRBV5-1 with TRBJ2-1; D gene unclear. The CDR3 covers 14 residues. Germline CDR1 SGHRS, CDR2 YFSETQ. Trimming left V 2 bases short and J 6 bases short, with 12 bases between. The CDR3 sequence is CASSFGSSGNEQFF. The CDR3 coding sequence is TGCGCCAGCAGCTTTGGATCCTCGGGCAATGAGCAGTTCTTC.

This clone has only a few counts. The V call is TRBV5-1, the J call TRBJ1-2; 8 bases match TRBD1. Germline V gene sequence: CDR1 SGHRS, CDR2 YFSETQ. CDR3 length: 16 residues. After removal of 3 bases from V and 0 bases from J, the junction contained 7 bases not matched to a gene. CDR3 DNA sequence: TGCGCCAGCAGCTACCGGGACAGGCAAGCTAACTATGGCTACACCTTC. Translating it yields CASSYRDRQANYGYTF.

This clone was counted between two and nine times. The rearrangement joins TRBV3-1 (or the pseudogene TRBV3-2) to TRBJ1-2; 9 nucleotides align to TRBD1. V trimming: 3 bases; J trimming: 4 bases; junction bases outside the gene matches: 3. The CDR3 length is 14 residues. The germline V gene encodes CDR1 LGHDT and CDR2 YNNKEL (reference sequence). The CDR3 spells CASSHGQGTYGYTF. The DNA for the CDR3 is TGTGCCAGCAGCCACGGACAGGGGACCTATGGCTACACCTTC.